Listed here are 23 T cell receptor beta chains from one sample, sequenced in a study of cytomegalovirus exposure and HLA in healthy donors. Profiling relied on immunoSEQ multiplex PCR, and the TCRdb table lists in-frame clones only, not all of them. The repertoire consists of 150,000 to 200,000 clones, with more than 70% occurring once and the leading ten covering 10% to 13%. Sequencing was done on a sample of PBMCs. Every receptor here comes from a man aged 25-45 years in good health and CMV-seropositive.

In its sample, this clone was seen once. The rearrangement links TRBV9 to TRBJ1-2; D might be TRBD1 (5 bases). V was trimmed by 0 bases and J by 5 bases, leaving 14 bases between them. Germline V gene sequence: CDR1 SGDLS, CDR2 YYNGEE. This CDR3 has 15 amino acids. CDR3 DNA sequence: TGTGCCAGCAGCGTAGGACCAGGGCCAATATATGGCTACACCTTC. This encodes CASSVGPGPIYGYTF.

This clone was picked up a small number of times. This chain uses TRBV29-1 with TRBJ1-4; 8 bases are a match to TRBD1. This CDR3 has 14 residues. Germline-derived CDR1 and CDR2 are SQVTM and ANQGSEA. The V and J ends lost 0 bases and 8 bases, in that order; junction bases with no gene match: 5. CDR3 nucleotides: TGCAGCGTTGAAGATGGGACAGGACGGGAAAAACTGTTTTTT. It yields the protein CSVEDGTGREKLFF.

DNA of the CDR3: TGTGCCAGTAATCAGAGGGTTCGCGACACTGAAGCTTTCTTT. Amino acids: CASNQRVRDTEAFF. The chain joins TRBV19 to TRBJ1-1; D ambiguous. This CDR3 has 14 amino acids. The V gene lost 7 bases and the J gene lost 3 bases, with 15 bases spanning the gap. Germline V lookup: CDR1 LNHDA, CDR2 SQIVND (reference sequence).

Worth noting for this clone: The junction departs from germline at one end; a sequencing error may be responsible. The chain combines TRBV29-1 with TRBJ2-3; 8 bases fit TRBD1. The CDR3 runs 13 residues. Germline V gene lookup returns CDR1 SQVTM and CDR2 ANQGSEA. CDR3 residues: CSVVDRVGDTQYF. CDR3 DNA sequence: TGCAGCGTCGTGGACAGGGTGGGTGATACCCAGTATTTT.

CDR3 sequence (DNA): TGTGCCAGCGGCTACAGGGCGAGGAATGAGCAGTTCTTC. It is translated as CASGYRARNEQFF. The V call is TRBV27, the J call TRBJ2-1; maybe TRBD1 (6 bases). The CDR3 runs to 13 residues. CDR1 and CDR2 from the germline V gene are MNHEY and SMNVEV (reference sequence). V was pared by 8 bases and J by 7 bases, with 15 bases between.

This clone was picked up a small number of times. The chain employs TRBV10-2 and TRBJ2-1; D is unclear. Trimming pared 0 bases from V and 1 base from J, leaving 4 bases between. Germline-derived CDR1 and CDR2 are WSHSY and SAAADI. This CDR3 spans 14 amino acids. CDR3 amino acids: CASSESRSYNEQFF. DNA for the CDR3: TGCGCCAGCAGTGAGTCCCGGTCCTACAATGAGCAGTTCTTC.

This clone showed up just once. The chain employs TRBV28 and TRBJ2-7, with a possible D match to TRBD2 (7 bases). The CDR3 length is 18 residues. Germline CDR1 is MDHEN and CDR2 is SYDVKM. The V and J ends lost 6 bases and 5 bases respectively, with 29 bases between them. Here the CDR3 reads CASRGGQGRARWYDEQYF. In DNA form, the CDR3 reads TGTGCCAGCAGGGGGGGGCAGGGAAGAGCAAGGTGGTATGACGAGCAGTACTTC. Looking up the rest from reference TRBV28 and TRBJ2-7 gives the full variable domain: DVKVTQSSRYLVKRTGEKVFLECVQDMDHENMFWYRQDPGLGLRLIYFSYDVKMKEKGDIPEGYSVSREKKERFSLILESASTNQTSMYLCASRGGQGRARWYDEQYFGPGTRLTVT.

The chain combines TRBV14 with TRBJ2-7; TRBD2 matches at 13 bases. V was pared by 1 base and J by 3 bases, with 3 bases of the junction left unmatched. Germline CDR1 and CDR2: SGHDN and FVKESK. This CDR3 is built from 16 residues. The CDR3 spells CASSQGGTSGNYEQYF. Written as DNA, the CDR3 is TGTGCCAGCAGCCAAGGCGGGACTAGCGGGAACTACGAGCAGTACTTC. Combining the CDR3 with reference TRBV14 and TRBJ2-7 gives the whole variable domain EAGVTQFPSHSVIEKGQTVTLRCDPISGHDNLYWYRRVMGKEIKFLLHFVKESKQDESGMPNNRFLAERTGGTYSTLKVQPAELEDSGVYFCASSQGGTSGNYEQYFGPGTRLTVT.

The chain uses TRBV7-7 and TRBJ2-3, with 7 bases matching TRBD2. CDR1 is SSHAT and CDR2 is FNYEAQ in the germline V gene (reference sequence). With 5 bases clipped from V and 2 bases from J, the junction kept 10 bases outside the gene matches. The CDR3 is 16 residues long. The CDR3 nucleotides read TGTGCCAGCAGCGCCAATAGCGGGCGCGCCACAGATACGCAGTATTTT. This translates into CASSANSGRATDTQYF.

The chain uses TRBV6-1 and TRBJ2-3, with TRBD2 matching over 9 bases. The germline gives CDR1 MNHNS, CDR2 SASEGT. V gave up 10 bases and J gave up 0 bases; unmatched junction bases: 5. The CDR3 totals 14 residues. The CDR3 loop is CATLAGLSTDTQYF. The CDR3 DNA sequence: TGTGCCACCCTAGCGGGGTTAAGCACAGATACGCAGTATTTT.

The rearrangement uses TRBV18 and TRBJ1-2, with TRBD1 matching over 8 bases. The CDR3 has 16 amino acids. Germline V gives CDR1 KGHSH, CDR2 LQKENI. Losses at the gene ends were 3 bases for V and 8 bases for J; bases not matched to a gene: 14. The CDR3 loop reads CASSPRTGPARWGYTF. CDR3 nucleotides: TGTGCCAGCTCACCGCGGACAGGGCCGGCACGCTGGGGCTACACCTTC.

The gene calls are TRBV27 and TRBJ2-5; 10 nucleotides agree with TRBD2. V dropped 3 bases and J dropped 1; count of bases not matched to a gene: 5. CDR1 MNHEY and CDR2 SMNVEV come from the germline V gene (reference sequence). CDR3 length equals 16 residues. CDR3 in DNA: TGTGCCAGCAGTTTCATCAGCGGGAGGGGCCAAGAGACCCAGTACTTC. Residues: CASSFISGRGQETQYF.

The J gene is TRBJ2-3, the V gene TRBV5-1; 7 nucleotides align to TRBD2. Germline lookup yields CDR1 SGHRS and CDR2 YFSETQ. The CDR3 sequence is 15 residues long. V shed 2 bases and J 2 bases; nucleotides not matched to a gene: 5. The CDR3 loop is CASSLRTRITDTQYF. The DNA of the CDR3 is TGCGCCAGCAGCTTACGGACTAGAATCACAGATACGCAGTATTTT.

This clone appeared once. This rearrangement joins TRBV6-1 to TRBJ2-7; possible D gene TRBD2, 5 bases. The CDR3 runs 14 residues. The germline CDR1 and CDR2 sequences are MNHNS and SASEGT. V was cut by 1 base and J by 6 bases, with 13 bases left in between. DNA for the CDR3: TGTGCCAGCAGTGAAGGGGGAGTCGTAAGCGAGCAGTACTTC. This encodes CASSEGGVVSEQYF.

The CDR3 reads CASSLQGGEKLFF. The CDR3 DNA reads TGTGCCAGCAGTTTACAGGGTGGTGAAAAACTGTTTTTT. V usage is TRBV27 and J usage is TRBJ1-4; possibly TRBD1 for D (5 bases). CDR1 is MNHEY, CDR2 SMNVEV, per germline (reference sequence). Trimming pared 2 bases from V and 7 bases from J, leaving 8 bases between. The CDR3 has 13 residues.

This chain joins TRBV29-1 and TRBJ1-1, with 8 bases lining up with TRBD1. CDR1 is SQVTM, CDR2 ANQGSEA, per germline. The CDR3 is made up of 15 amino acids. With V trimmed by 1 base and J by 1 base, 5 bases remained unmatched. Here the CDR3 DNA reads TGCAGCGTTGAAGCCCAGGGGGCCCCGAACACTGAAGCTTTCTTT. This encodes CSVEAQGAPNTEAFF.

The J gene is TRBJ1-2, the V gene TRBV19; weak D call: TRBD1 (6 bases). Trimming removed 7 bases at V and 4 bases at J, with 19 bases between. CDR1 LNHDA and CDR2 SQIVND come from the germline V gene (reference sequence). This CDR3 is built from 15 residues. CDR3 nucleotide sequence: TGTGCCAGTAAACCCCCACGAGGGGGTGGCTATGGCTACACCTTC. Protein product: CASKPPRGGGYGYTF.

CDR3 residues: CASSSRVGQPQHF. The CDR3 coding sequence is TGTGCCAGCAGTTCCCGGGTTGGTCAGCCCCAGCATTTT. The gene calls are TRBV27 and TRBJ1-5; D gene ambiguous. The germline V and J ends were trimmed by 4 bases and 6 bases, with 10 bases remaining between them. The CDR3 loop spans 13 amino acids. Germline V gives CDR1 MNHEY, CDR2 SMNVEV (reference sequence).

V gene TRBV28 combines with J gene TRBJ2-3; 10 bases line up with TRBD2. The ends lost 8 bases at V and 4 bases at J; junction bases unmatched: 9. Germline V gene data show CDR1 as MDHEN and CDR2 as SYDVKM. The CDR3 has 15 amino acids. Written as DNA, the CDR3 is TGTGCCAGCGTCTTTAGCGGGAGGTTAGCAGATACGCAGTATTTT. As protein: CASVFSGRLADTQYF.

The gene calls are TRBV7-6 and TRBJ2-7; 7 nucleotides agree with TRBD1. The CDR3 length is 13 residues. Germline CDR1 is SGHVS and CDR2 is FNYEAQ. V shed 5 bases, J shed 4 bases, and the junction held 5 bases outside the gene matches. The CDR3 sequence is CASSPARGYEQYF. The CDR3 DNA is TGTGCCAGCAGCCCAGCCAGGGGGTACGAGCAGTACTTC.

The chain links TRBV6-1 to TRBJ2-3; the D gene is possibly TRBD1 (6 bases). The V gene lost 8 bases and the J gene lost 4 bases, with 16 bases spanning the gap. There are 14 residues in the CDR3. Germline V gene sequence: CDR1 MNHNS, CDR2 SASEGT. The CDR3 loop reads CASLDPQGPDTQYF. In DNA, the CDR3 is TGTGCCAGCTTGGATCCACAGGGCCCAGATACGCAGTATTTT.

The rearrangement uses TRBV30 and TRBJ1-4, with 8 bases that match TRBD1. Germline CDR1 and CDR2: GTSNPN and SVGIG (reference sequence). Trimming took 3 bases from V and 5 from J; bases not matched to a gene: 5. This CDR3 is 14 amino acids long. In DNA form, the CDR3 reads TGTGCCTGGAGGCCGGGACAGGCCAATGAAAAACTGTTTTTT. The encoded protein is CAWRPGQANEKLFF.

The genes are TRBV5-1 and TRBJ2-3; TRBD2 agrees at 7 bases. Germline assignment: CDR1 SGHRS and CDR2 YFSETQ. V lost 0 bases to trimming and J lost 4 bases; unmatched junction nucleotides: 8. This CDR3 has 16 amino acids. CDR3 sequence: CASSLGGGRAADTQYF. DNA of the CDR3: TGCGCCAGCAGCTTGGGAGGAGGGAGGGCCGCAGATACGCAGTATTTT. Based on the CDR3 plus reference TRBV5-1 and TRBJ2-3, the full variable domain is KAGVTQTPRYLIKTRGQQVTLSCSPISGHRSVSWYQQTPGQGLQFLFEYFSETQRNKGNFPGRFSGRQFSNSRSEMNVSTLELGDSALYLCASSLGGGRAADTQYFGPGTRLTVL.